This T cell receptor beta chain emerged from a study of CD8 T cells in ankylosing spondylitis. Whole-study findings and limits: Characteristic of ankylosing spondylitis blood, it appeared, was a TCR beta motif comprising roughly 8 highly homologous variants. Researchers reportedly found disease-linked clones significantly enriched in matched ankylosing spondylitis synovial fluid.

One entry per CDR3 protein results from TCRdb running MiXCR on the 5' RACE reads. This sample has around 390,000 distinct CDR3 sequences, with more than 20% found just once. V lost 0 bases, J lost 0 bases, and 10 bases stayed unmatched. CDR1 and CDR2 from the germline V gene are LGHNA and YNFKEQ. CDR3 length equals 20 residues. This clonotype was detected a few times. What it binds is unknown. The chain combines TRBV4-2 with TRBJ2-3; 12 nucleotides match TRBD2. The receptor was isolated from a male donor with ankylosing spondylitis. Sequencing was carried out using blood, either unsorted or a sorted T cell fraction (not recorded which). DNA for the CDR3: TGTGCCAGCAGCCAAGATCAGGCTAGCGGGAGGGCACCTAGCACAGATACGCAGTATTTT. This translates into CASSQDQASGRAPSTDTQYF.